These T cell receptor beta chains were read from a single sample in a study of OX40 agonist ivuxolimab in advanced cancers. Repertoires were generated with immunoSEQ multiplex PCR, while TCRdb's copy carries only in-frame clones and drops some. This sample has approximately 77,000 clones; roughly nine tenths occur once, and the top ten carry less than 15%. This sample comprised CD4+ or CD8+ T cells sorted from blood, obtained in a trial of the OX40 agonist ivuxolimab. These TCRs come from an adult with an advanced solid tumor such as melanoma, head and neck, liver or kidney cancer. The CDR3 runs from the conserved cysteine through the conserved F or W. D genes are given only for firm matches.

D gene | CDR3 length | J gene | V gene | CDR3 protein
- | 17 | TRBJ2-5 | TRBV28 | CASSLGSASSVGETQYF
- | 14 | TRBJ2-3 | TRBV5-4 | CASSLQEGADTQYF
TRBD2 | 18 | TRBJ2-2 | TRBV5-8 | CASTTGLAGGLNTGELFF
- | 13 | TRBJ1-5 | TRBV27 | CASSPGSNQPQHF
- | 14 | TRBJ1-1 | TRBV11-2 | CASSLVGEGTEAFF
- | 12 | TRBJ2-7 | TRBV10-2 | CASSDRGCEQYF
- | 12 | TRBJ2-7 | TRBV5-6 | CASSLRGYEQYF
- | 12 | TRBJ1-2 | TRBV28 | CASIGASPGYTF
TRBD1 | 16 | TRBJ2-5 | TRBV5-1 | CASSLGQGDVRETQYF
- | 17 | TRBJ1-5 | TRBV7-9 | CASSRRVTGYWDQPQHF
TRBD2 | 15 | TRBJ2-7 | TRBV29-1 | CSVDTGTSGPYEQYF